This T cell receptor (beta chain) was identified in a study of T cell repertoires in cytomegalovirus infection. Study in general: Epitope selection comprised recently identified HLA-C-restricted CMV epitopes and well-studied HLA-B-restricted CMV epitopes. Matching HLA type and CMV infection were both indicated by public TCR beta signatures.

With respect to this clonotype: The target antigen is unknown.

TCRdb analysed the reads with MiXCR anew, one entry per CDR3 protein. This table holds a few hundred thousand distinct CDR3 sequences, 40% found once. Study conclusions and caveats: Pooled public TCR beta family frequency picked out CMV carriers with the relevant HLA. HLA-C-restricted CMV clonotypes gave the most frequent clonotype in two of eight donors.

The sequence was collected from a human donor in good health (CMV status not recorded). Some clones in this sample may be carry-over from other donors' samples. The source material was cultured PBMCs, sampled from culture after CMV antigen stimulation.

The CDR3 sequence is CASSPLGPRETQYF. DNA of the CDR3: TGTGCCAGCAGCCCTCTTGGCCCGAGGGAGACCCAGTACTTC. The chain recombines TRBV7-9 with TRBJ2-5; D is unresolved. This CDR3 has 14 residues. V lost 5 bases, J lost 5 bases, and 15 bases lay in between. Germline CDR1 is SEHNR and CDR2 is FQNEAQ (reference sequence).